This T cell receptor (beta chain) originates from a study of cytomegalovirus exposure and HLA in healthy donors. Study-level points and caveats: Subsequent analysis found a tendency for first-cohort TCR clusters to co-occur within the 120 validation repertoires.

Trimming removed 3 bases from V and 2 bases from J; junction bases left unmatched: 6. CDR1 and CDR2 (germline): SEHNR, FQNEAQ (reference sequence). There are 18 residues in the CDR3. The table came from immunoSEQ multiplex PCR; TCRdb's copy has only in-frame clones and leaves some out. Of about 140,000 clones in the sample, almost 85% were seen once. About this clone: The target antigen is unknown.

The TCR sequence derives from a man aged 25-40 years in good health and CMV-seropositive. Sample: PBMCs. The chain recombines TRBV7-9 with TRBJ2-2; TRBD2 aligns across 13 bases. In nucleotides, the CDR3 is TGTGCCAGCAGCTTCAGGACTAGCGGGGGCCTTAACACCGGGGAGCTGTTTTTT. Its translation is CASSFRTSGGLNTGELFF.